This entry lists 18 T cell receptor beta chains sequenced from one sample in a study of patients and donors after allogeneic stem cell transplantation. TCRdb reprocessed the RT-PCR reads with MiXCR, giving one entry per CDR3 protein. The sample has more than 850,000 distinct CDR3 sequences, roughly 18% seen once; the top ten hold around 6%. Material: blood, either unsorted or a sorted T cell fraction (not recorded which). The receptors here all came from a human donor who was either an allogeneic HSCT recipient or a stem cell or donor lymphocyte infusion donor (not recorded which). It is not recorded whose cells these are; they may come from a transplant donor.

The rearrangement links TRBV20-1 to TRBJ1-1; D might be TRBD1 (5 bases). The CDR3 totals 12 residues. Germline loops: CDR1 DFQATT, CDR2 SNEGSKA (reference sequence). V was pared by 6 bases and J by 1 base, with 9 bases between. CDR3 sequence: CSALGANTEAFF. CDR3 coding DNA: TGCAGTGCCCTAGGGGCGAACACTGAAGCTTTCTTT.

The chain recombines TRBV27 with TRBJ1-1; tentative D call: TRBD1 (6 bases). Deletions cut 1 base from V and 1 base from J, with 16 bases between. This CDR3 comprises 17 residues. Looked up from germline, CDR1 is MNHEY and CDR2 is SMNVEV (reference sequence). The CDR3 coding sequence is TGTGCCAGCAGTTTATATCCCCCACAGGGTCGGAACACTGAAGCTTTCTTT. Its protein product is CASSLYPPQGRNTEAFF.

This clonotype was seen more than once but under ten times. The genes are TRBV5-1 and TRBJ2-1; D is ambiguous. Looked up from germline, CDR1 is SGHRS and CDR2 is YFSETQ. This CDR3 has 15 residues. Trimming cost V 6 bases and J 6 bases, with 19 bases left between them. CDR3 DNA: TGCGCCAGCATACGGCAGCCTGGATCGGGCAATGAGCAGTTCTTC. Protein product: CASIRQPGSGNEQFF.

There are a few counts of this clonotype. The V gene is TRBV7-9, the J gene TRBJ2-1; 11 bases are shared with TRBD2. CDR3 length: 15 residues. CDR1 is SEHNR, CDR2 FQNEAQ, per germline (reference sequence). With 7 bases clipped from V and 3 bases from J, the junction kept 5 bases outside the gene matches. CDR3 region: CASIDGTSGYNEQFF. For the CDR3, the DNA is TGTGCCAGCATCGACGGGACTAGCGGCTACAATGAGCAGTTCTTC.

Of note for this clonotype: One end of the junction varies from germline; a read error may be responsible. The CDR3 loop is CASSYHAGVGHTF. CDR3 nucleotide sequence: TGTGCCAGCAGTTACCATGCGGGGGTTGGCCACACCTTC. The chain employs TRBV6-5 and TRBJ1-2; possible D gene TRBD1, 5 bases. The germline gives CDR1 MNHEY, CDR2 SVGAGI. This CDR3 comprises 13 residues.

The chain has TRBV12-3 or TRBV12-4 and TRBJ1-5; weak D call: TRBD1 (5 bases). The CDR3 length is 14 residues. Deletions cut 3 bases from V and 4 bases from J, with 10 bases between. CDR3 in DNA: TGTGCCAGCAGTTTTGGGGGTAAAAATCAGCCCCAGCATTTT. Protein product: CASSFGGKNQPQHF.

This clonotype was detected only a few times. The chain recombines TRBV12-3 or TRBV12-4 with TRBJ2-3; 10 bases line up with TRBD2. The CDR3 sequence is 20 residues long. Trimming cost V 3 bases and J 0 bases; bases outside gene matches: 15. DNA for the CDR3: TGTGCCAGCAGTTTTCGATTTGGACTAGCGGTACCTACTAGCACAGATACGCAGTATTTT. Its translation is CASSFRFGLAVPTSTDTQYF.

The chain couples TRBV5-5 to TRBJ2-1; possible D gene TRBD1, 6 bases. V was clipped by 6 bases and J by 9 bases, with 22 bases between them. Germline CDR1 is SGHKS and CDR2 is YYEKEE (reference sequence). The CDR3 runs to 15 residues. The CDR3 here is CASNLRGPEGGEQFF. In nucleotides, the CDR3 is TGTGCCAGCAACCTTCGGGGCCCCGAAGGGGGTGAGCAGTTCTTC.

The genes are TRBV29-1 and TRBJ1-2; TRBD1 agrees at 9 bases. The V gene's germline CDR1 is SQVTM and CDR2 ANQGSEA. The CDR3 runs to 15 residues. Losses at the gene ends were 1 base for V and 8 bases for J; bases not matched to a gene: 11. CDR3 sequence reads: CSVEGGQGGRGGYTF. CDR3 nucleotide sequence: TGCAGCGTTGAAGGGGGACAGGGAGGTAGGGGCGGCTACACCTTC.

The rearrangement uses TRBV6-1 and TRBJ2-2; 9 bases agree with TRBD2. CDR3 size: 15 residues. Germline CDR1 is MNHNS and CDR2 is SASEGT. Losses at the gene ends were 6 bases for V and 0 bases for J; bases not matched to a gene: 2. The CDR3 region is CASSGTSPNTGELFF. CDR3 sequence (DNA): TGTGCCAGCAGCGGGACTAGCCCGAACACCGGGGAGCTGTTTTTT.

The CDR3, as DNA: TGCAGTGCTAGATGGCCAACAGGCCACAATGAGCAGTTCTTC. The encoded protein is CSARWPTGHNEQFF. The gene calls are TRBV20-1 and TRBJ2-1; weak D call: TRBD1 (5 bases). V was pared by 2 bases and J by 5 bases, with 13 bases between. The CDR3 runs to 14 residues. Germline V gene data show CDR1 as DFQATT and CDR2 as SNEGSKA (reference sequence).

This clonotype was found many times. The V gene is TRBV12-3 or TRBV12-4, the J gene TRBJ2-3; tentatively, D is TRBD2 (5 bases). The CDR3 covers 16 residues. Trimming removed 3 bases from V and 3 bases from J, with 16 bases in between. The CDR3 is CASSFSLDRTTDTQYF. The CDR3 region has the DNA TGTGCCAGCAGTTTCTCACTAGACCGTACGACAGATACGCAGTATTTT.

This chain uses TRBV20-1 with TRBJ2-7, with D possibly being TRBD1 (6 bases). Germline loops: CDR1 DFQATT, CDR2 SNEGSKA (reference sequence). This CDR3 is built from 15 residues. V shed 4 bases and J shed 7 bases, with 23 bases lying between them. CDR3 region: CSAIVYLGAPREQYF. CDR3 in DNA: TGCAGTGCTATAGTTTATTTGGGGGCCCCCAGGGAGCAGTACTTC.

In its sample, this clonotype was seen a few times. CDR3 protein: CASGTDSASGSGYTF. The CDR3 DNA sequence: TGTGCTAGTGGTACCGACTCAGCCTCGGGGTCTGGCTACACCTTC. The rearrangement links TRBV12-5 to TRBJ1-2; D is unresolved. Germline lookup yields CDR1 LGHNT and CDR2 FRNRAP. The CDR3 sequence is 15 residues long. V was pared by 5 bases and J by 7 bases, with 20 bases between.

In this sample, this clonotype turned up a few times. The chain carries TRBV20-1 and TRBJ1-5; D remains ambiguous. The CDR3 totals 14 residues. The germline V gene has CDR1 DFQATT and CDR2 SNEGSKA (reference sequence). Trimming pared 2 bases from V and 3 bases from J, leaving 11 bases between. This CDR3 reads CSARRPDPNQPQHF. CDR3 nucleotide sequence: TGCAGTGCTAGAAGGCCCGACCCCAATCAGCCCCAGCATTTT.

The chain recombines TRBV4-3 with TRBJ2-3, with 8 bases matching TRBD1. The junction had 10 bases not matched to a gene; V was cut back by 2 bases and J by 3 bases. The V gene's germline CDR1 is LGHNA and CDR2 YSLEER. The CDR3 totals 17 residues. The CDR3 region has the DNA TGCGCCAGCAGCCAAACTAGCAGGGGGCGAGGGACAGATACGCAGTATTTT. The encoded protein is CASSQTSRGRGTDTQYF.

This clonotype was picked up a small number of times. The V gene is TRBV24-1, the J gene TRBJ2-2; 9 nucleotides match TRBD2. Germline trimming cut 7 bases from V and 0 bases from J; bases unmatched to any gene: 2. Germline assignment: CDR1 KGHDR and CDR2 SFDVKD. CDR3 length equals 15 residues. Written as DNA, the CDR3 is TGTGCCACCAGGCCTAGCGGGACGAACACCGGGGAGCTGTTTTTT. Translation gives CATRPSGTNTGELFF.

This clonotype was recorded many times. The chain employs TRBV5-6 and TRBJ2-7; 8 nucleotides match TRBD1. The CDR3 consists of 14 residues. Germline lookup yields CDR1 SGHDT and CDR2 YYEEEE. Losses at the gene ends were 3 bases for V and 3 bases for J; bases not matched to a gene: 5. CDR3 in DNA: TGTGCCAGCAGCTCGTACGACAGGGGCTACGAGCAGTACTTC. Amino acid sequence: CASSSYDRGYEQYF.